This T cell receptor beta chain was found in a study of T-cell reconstitution after alpha-beta-depleted transplantation in children. Unique molecular identifiers were incorporated during preparation of the TCRbeta library. MiXCR, applied by TCRdb to the PCR reads, yields one record per CDR3 protein. The top ten clones hold 6.3% of a sample with roughly 250,000 distinct CDR3 sequences, 6.5% to 10% of them seen once. The V gene lost 9 bases and the J gene lost 0 bases, with 12 bases spanning the gap. Germline V gene data show CDR1 as MNHEY and CDR2 as SMNVEV (reference sequence). The CDR3 covers 14 residues. This clonotype was picked up many times. Its antigen is not identified. Findings and limits, study-wide: Expanded graft clones numbering several hundred reportedly gave rise to alpha-beta T cells about two months after transplant.

This receptor was taken from a male patient younger than 18 who had a stem cell transplant for acute lymphoblastic leukemia, so the T cells may come from the graft donor. V is TRBV27 and J is TRBJ1-5; perhaps TRBD1 as D (6 bases). The material was PBMCs, mostly from graft donor cells, obtained 180 days after TCRalphabeta/CD19-depleted stem cell transplant. CDR3 region: CASRQVYSNQPQHF. CDR3 nucleotide sequence: TGTGCCAGTAGACAGGTTTATAGCAATCAGCCCCAGCATTTT.